These 28 T cell receptor beta chains were all obtained from the same sample, sequenced in a study of response to subunit inactivated influenza vaccine. TCRdb reprocessed the RT-PCR reads with MiXCR, giving one entry per CDR3 protein. The sample consists of more than 450,000 distinct CDR3 sequences, around 8% of them appearing once. The sample was PBMCs from blood, taken roughly 24 months after vaccination. These receptors all come from a man between 50 and 75 years old who received an inactivated influenza vaccine.

Many counts were recorded for this clonotype. This chain uses TRBV12-3 or TRBV12-4 with TRBJ1-5; the D is unclear. The ends were cut back, 5 bases at V and 4 bases at J, with 12 bases in the middle. CDR3 size: 14 residues. The CDR3 loop reads CASSPRLANQPQHF. In nucleotides, the CDR3 is TGTGCCAGCAGTCCACGGCTAGCAAATCAGCCCCAGCATTTT.

The chain combines TRBV4-3 with TRBJ2-1, with 10 bases identical to TRBD2. The CDR3 is made up of 20 amino acids. The V and J ends lost 1 base and 0 bases, in that order; junction bases with no gene match: 12. Germline values: CDR1 LGHNA, CDR2 YSLEER. For the CDR3, the DNA is TGCGCCAGCAGCCAAGTTTTAACTAGCGGGATGGGGGGCTCCTACAATGAGCAGTTCTTC. Its protein is CASSQVLTSGMGGSYNEQFF.

This clonotype showed up just a few times. The CDR3 reads CASSSEGGPQHF. CDR3 sequence (DNA): TGTGCCAGCAGTTCAGAAGGGGGGCCCCAGCATTTT. This chain uses TRBV27 with TRBJ1-5; the D gene is possibly TRBD1 (6 bases). The germline V gene encodes CDR1 MNHEY and CDR2 SMNVEV (reference sequence). V dropped 4 bases and J dropped 9 bases, with 10 bases sitting between them. CDR3 length: 12 residues.

The chain couples TRBV12-3 or TRBV12-4 to TRBJ2-5; D gene uncertain. The CDR3 covers 14 residues. V was trimmed by 4 bases and J by 1 base, leaving 10 bases between them. The CDR3 nucleotides are TGTGCCAGCAGTTCCGCTCCAGTCCAAGAGACCCAGTACTTC. This codes for CASSSAPVQETQYF.

Concerning this clonotype: This sequence may be a read error, since a much larger clone differs from it by one base. V gene TRBV12-3 or TRBV12-4 combines with J gene TRBJ2-4, with 7 nucleotides matching TRBD1. V trimming: 5 bases; J trimming: 7 bases; junction bases outside the gene matches: 5. The CDR3 is 13 amino acids. Here the CDR3 reads CASSTGQDNIQYF. For the CDR3, the DNA is TGTGCCAGCAGTACCGGACAGGACAACATTCAGTACTTC.

The chain is built from TRBV20-1 and TRBJ2-7; D is perhaps TRBD1 (5 bases). The germline CDR1 and CDR2 sequences are DFQATT and SNEGSKA (reference sequence). This CDR3 comprises 17 residues. Between the trimmed V and J ends, which lost 0 bases and 3 bases, there was a span of 21 bases. The CDR3 protein is CSARDLVVTAQDYEQYF. The CDR3, as DNA: TGCAGTGCTAGAGATCTAGTGGTGACAGCTCAAGACTACGAGCAGTACTTC.

The gene calls are TRBV10-3 and TRBJ1-1; D gene ambiguous. Trimming cost V 6 bases and J 3 bases, with 5 bases left between them. Germline values: CDR1 ENHRY, CDR2 SYGVKD. The CDR3 is 11 residues long. The CDR3 reads CAISADTEAFF. The CDR3 DNA is TGTGCCATCAGCGCTGACACTGAAGCTTTCTTT.

This clonotype appeared a few times. The chain employs TRBV7-2 and TRBJ1-1; D gene ambiguous. Germline CDR1 is SGHTA and CDR2 is FQGNSA. V shed 2 bases and J shed 0 bases, with 7 bases lying between them. This CDR3 spans 14 amino acids. The DNA for the CDR3 is TGTGCCAGCAGCTTAAGCAACCTGAACACTGAAGCTTTCTTT. Encoded protein: CASSLSNLNTEAFF.

There are a few counts of this clonotype. The gene calls are TRBV30 and TRBJ2-1, with D possibly being TRBD1 or TRBD2 (5 bases each). V was trimmed by 0 bases and J by 14 bases, leaving 17 bases between them. The CDR3 loop spans 13 amino acids. Germline V lookup: CDR1 GTSNPN, CDR2 SVGIG (reference sequence). The CDR3 DNA sequence: TGTGCCTGGAGTGTACTAAATCGGGACGCGGAGTTCTTC. Amino acids: CAWSVLNRDAEFF.

Written as DNA, the CDR3 is TGCAGCGTTCCCGGGACGGGCGCGTCCGGGGAGCTGTTTTTT. It specifies CSVPGTGASGELFF. This chain links TRBV29-1 with TRBJ2-2; either TRBD1 or TRBD2 may fit D (5 bases each). V was pared by 5 bases and J by 6 bases, with 16 bases between. The CDR3 length is 14 residues. Looked up from germline, CDR1 is SQVTM and CDR2 is ANQGSEA.

This chain connects TRBV6-5 to TRBJ2-1; TRBD2 matches at 10 bases. Unmatched junction bases numbered 8, after V lost 2 bases and J lost 10 bases. Germline V gene lookup returns CDR1 MNHEY and CDR2 SVGAGI. This CDR3 has 15 residues. CDR3 coding DNA: TGTGCCAGCAGTTACGATGCTAGCGGGAGATGGGAGCAGTTCTTC. Translated: CASSYDASGRWEQFF.

This clonotype was detected only a few times. The CDR3, as DNA: TGCGCCAGCAGCCCGCAACCCAAACAGGGCGGTAGGACCGGGGAGCTGTTTTTT. It is translated as CASSPQPKQGGRTGELFF. The V gene is TRBV5-1, the J gene TRBJ2-2, with a weak D call TRBD1 (6 bases). The CDR3 runs 18 residues. The V end was cut by 4 bases, the J end by 5 bases, with 24 bases between. Germline CDR1 reads SGHRS; CDR2 reads YFSETQ.

This clonotype has at least ten counts. The chain is built from TRBV29-1 and TRBJ2-2; D gene ambiguous. V was shortened by 2 bases and J by 2 bases, with 9 bases between the two germline ends. The CDR3 contains 14 residues. CDR1 SQVTM and CDR2 ANQGSEA come from the germline V gene. CDR3 DNA sequence: TGCAGCGTTGAATCGGGCCTTAACACCGGGGAGCTGTTTTTT. Its translation is CSVESGLNTGELFF.

This clonotype showed up just a few times. This chain uses TRBV20-1 with TRBJ2-1; perhaps TRBD1 as D (6 bases). In germline, CDR1 is DFQATT, CDR2 SNEGSKA (reference sequence). This CDR3 comprises 15 residues. Trimming took 0 bases from V and 1 from J, leaving 10 bases between them. In nucleotides, the CDR3 is TGCAGTGCTAGAGACCCGACAGGATCCTACAATGAGCAGTTCTTC. Translation gives CSARDPTGSYNEQFF.

This clonotype was recorded a few times. J is TRBJ2-4 and V is TRBV7-2; either TRBD1 or TRBD2 may supply D (7 bases each). Looked up from germline, CDR1 is SGHTA and CDR2 is FQGNSA. V lost 5 bases and J lost 6, with 14 bases in between. The CDR3 loop spans 14 amino acids. CDR3 nucleotide sequence: TGTGCCAGCAGCCCTCAGGGGGGGGGAAACATTCAGTACTTC. This codes for CASSPQGGGNIQYF.

This clonotype was observed at least ten times. This chain connects TRBV5-6 to TRBJ2-5; 8 bases agree with TRBD2. The ends lost 3 bases at V and 0 bases at J; junction bases unmatched: 10. CDR3 size: 17 residues. Germline loops: CDR1 SGHDT, CDR2 YYEEEE. As DNA, the CDR3 is TGTGCCAGCAGCTCGGGCGGCGGGGGGCCCGACCAAGAGACCCAGTACTTC. It codes for CASSSGGGGPDQETQYF.

This clonotype was observed a few times. This chain connects TRBV6-5 to TRBJ2-3; D possibly corresponds to TRBD2 (6 bases). CDR1 is MNHEY and CDR2 is SVGAGI in the germline V gene. This CDR3 is built from 14 residues. The V end was cut by 2 bases, the J end by 5 bases, with 11 bases between. The CDR3 DNA reads as TGTGCCAGCAGTTACCCCGGGGGTGGAGATACGCAGTATTTT. Encoded protein: CASSYPGGGDTQYF.

In its sample, this clonotype was seen many times. The chain joins TRBV11-1 to TRBJ2-2; TRBD2 might be the D (6 bases). The CDR3 spans 18 residues. The germline V and J ends were trimmed by 3 bases and 0 bases, with 17 bases remaining between them. Germline V gene data show CDR1 as SGHAT and CDR2 as FQDESV (reference sequence). CDR3 loop: CASSLDGWGGANTGELFF. The CDR3 DNA follows: TGTGCCAGCAGCTTGGACGGATGGGGAGGAGCGAACACCGGGGAGCTGTTTTTT.

A few counts support this clonotype. V usage is TRBV5-1 and J usage is TRBJ2-7, with 11 bases that match TRBD1. Trimming took 3 bases from V and 3 from J; bases not matched to a gene: 14. Germline CDR1 SGHRS, CDR2 YFSETQ. CDR3 length: 18 residues. CDR3 region: CASSYLPWTGGSNYEQYF. In DNA form, the CDR3 reads TGCGCCAGCAGCTACTTGCCATGGACAGGGGGCTCTAACTACGAGCAGTACTTC.

This clonotype was counted between two and nine times. The V gene is TRBV6-2 or TRBV6-3, the J gene TRBJ1-2; no clear D. CDR3 size: 14 residues. Trimming pared 7 bases from V and 2 bases from J, leaving 14 bases between. Germline V gene sequence: CDR1 MNHEY, CDR2 SVGEGT. This chain's CDR3 is CASTSDGRNYGYTF. DNA for the CDR3: TGTGCCAGCACCTCGGACGGTCGCAACTATGGCTACACCTTC.

This clonotype came up many times. The chain recombines TRBV10-3 with TRBJ2-2; TRBD2 is a possible D gene (5 bases). Germline V gives CDR1 ENHRY, CDR2 SYGVKD. CDR3 length equals 15 residues. V was trimmed by 7 bases and J by 0 bases, leaving 12 bases between them. CDR3 coding DNA: TGTGCCATCACTGTTTCAGCGGCGAACACCGGGGAGCTGTTTTTT. This gives the protein CAITVSAANTGELFF.

There are many counts of this clonotype. V and J are TRBV18 and TRBJ1-5; TRBD1 is a possible D gene (5 bases). This CDR3 is 13 amino acids long. Germline loops: CDR1 KGHSH, CDR2 LQKENI. Between the trimmed V and J ends, which lost 3 bases and 3 bases, there was a span of 6 bases. In nucleotides, the CDR3 is TGTGCCAGCTCACCGGGGCCCAATCAGCCCCAGCATTTT. It specifies CASSPGPNQPQHF.

This sequence joins TRBV12-3 or TRBV12-4 and TRBJ1-6; D call uncertain. The CDR3 loop spans 14 amino acids. Trimming pared 6 bases from V and 8 bases from J, leaving 14 bases between. DNA for the CDR3: TGTGCCAGCAGCCTGGCCTTTGGGGATTCACCCCTCCACTTT. Encoded protein: CASSLAFGDSPLHF.

This clonotype was counted only a few times. This chain links TRBV7-8 with TRBJ1-5; possible D gene TRBD1, 6 bases. This CDR3 is 15 amino acids long. Trimming took off 3 bases at V and 6 bases at J, with 15 bases between the two ends. Germline values: CDR1 SGHVS, CDR2 FQNEAQ. The CDR3 loop reads CASSLGRGGGQPQHF. Here the CDR3 DNA reads TGTGCCAGCAGCTTGGGCAGGGGAGGTGGTCAGCCCCAGCATTTT.

The sample holds many counts of this clonotype. The chain carries TRBV7-2 and TRBJ2-1; D is perhaps TRBD1 or TRBD2 (5 bases each). Germline V gene sequence: CDR1 SGHTA, CDR2 FQGNSA. V lost 5 bases and J lost 3, with 8 bases in between. CDR3 size: 13 residues. CDR3 loop: CASSRDGYNEQFF. CDR3 in DNA: TGTGCCAGCAGCCGGGACGGCTACAATGAGCAGTTCTTC.

V gene TRBV28 combines with J gene TRBJ2-3; D is unclear. Per the germline V gene, CDR1 is MDHEN and CDR2 is SYDVKM. Trimming removed 5 bases from V and 2 bases from J, with 14 bases in between. This CDR3 spans 15 amino acids. In DNA, the CDR3 is TGTGCCAGCAGTCTCGGTCCCGGCTTCACAGATACGCAGTATTTT. It is translated as CASSLGPGFTDTQYF.

This chain connects TRBV4-2 to TRBJ1-2; 7 bases map to TRBD1. CDR3 length equals 18 residues. J gave up 0 bases and V 2 bases, and 12 bases lay outside the gene matches. CDR1 is LGHNA, CDR2 YNFKEQ, per germline. The CDR3 DNA is TGTGCCAGCAGCCAATGGCCGGGACAGTGGAGAACTAACTATGGCTACACCTTC. Its translation is CASSQWPGQWRTNYGYTF.

A few counts support this clonotype. This chain joins TRBV3-1 and TRBJ1-6; a weak D match, TRBD1 (5 bases). CDR1 is LGHDT, CDR2 YNNKEL, per germline (reference sequence). The CDR3 loop spans 15 amino acids. The germline V and J ends were trimmed by 1 base and 7 bases, with 11 bases remaining between them. The chain's CDR3 is CASSQGGGANSPLHF. The CDR3, as DNA: TGTGCCAGCAGCCAAGGCGGAGGGGCGAATTCACCCCTCCACTTT.